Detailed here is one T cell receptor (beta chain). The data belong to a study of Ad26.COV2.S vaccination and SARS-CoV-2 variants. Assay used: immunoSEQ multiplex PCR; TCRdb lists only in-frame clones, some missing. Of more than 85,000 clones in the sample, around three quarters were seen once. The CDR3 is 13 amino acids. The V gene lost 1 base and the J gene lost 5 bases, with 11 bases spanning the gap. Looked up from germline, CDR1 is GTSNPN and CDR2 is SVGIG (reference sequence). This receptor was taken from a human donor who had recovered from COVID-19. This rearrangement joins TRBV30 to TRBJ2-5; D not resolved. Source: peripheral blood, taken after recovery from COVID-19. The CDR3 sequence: CAWSGSVAETQYF. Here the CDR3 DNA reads TGTGCCTGGAGTGGCAGCGTGGCGGAGACCCAGTACTTC. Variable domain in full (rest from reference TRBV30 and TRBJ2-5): SQTIHQWPATLVQPVGSPLSLECTVEGTSNPNLYWYRQAAGRGLQLLFYSVGIGQISSEVPQNLSASRPQDRQFILSSKKLLLSDSGFYLCAWSGSVAETQYFGPGTRLLVL.